The 3 T cell receptor beta chains reported below all come from one sample, sequenced in a study of T cells in Graves' hyperthyroidism and ophthalmopathy. Template material for amplifying TCR beta CDR3 regions consisted of RNA transcripts. The TCR CDR3 was amplified in a first-round RT-PCR using the HTBI primer set. MiXCR was run by TCRdb on the multiplex PCR reads, yielding one entry per CDR3 protein. This table holds tens of thousands of distinct CDR3 sequences, 45% to 50% found once. The sample comprised peripheral blood or thyroid tissue (not recorded which). These receptor sequences come from a woman aged 45-65 years with Graves' hyperthyroidism.

The chain carries TRBV20-1 and TRBJ2-5; 10 nucleotides line up with TRBD2. After removal of 0 bases from V and 5 bases from J, the junction contained 6 bases not matched to a gene. The CDR3 covers 15 residues. CDR1 DFQATT and CDR2 SNEGSKA come from the germline V gene (reference sequence). This CDR3 is CSARDPSGSGETQYF. CDR3 nucleotide sequence: TGCAGTGCTAGAGACCCTAGCGGGAGTGGTGAGACCCAGTACTTC.

This clonotype appeared many times. This sequence joins TRBV4-1 and TRBJ1-6; tentatively, D is TRBD1 (6 bases). This CDR3 has 16 amino acids. Looked up from germline, CDR1 is MGHRA and CDR2 is YSYEKL. Deletions cut 4 bases from V and 0 bases from J, with 10 bases between. The CDR3 DNA is TGCGCCAGCAGCCGTATAGGGGGCTCCTATAATTCACCCCTCCACTTT. It encodes CASSRIGGSYNSPLHF.

This clonotype showed up just a few times. A much larger clone is a single base away; this may be a read error. The chain has TRBV7-6 and TRBJ2-2, with 9 bases that match TRBD1. V dropped 6 bases and J dropped 4; count of bases not matched to a gene: 9. CDR1 and CDR2 from the germline V gene are SGHVS and FNYEAQ. The CDR3 totals 16 residues. Here the CDR3 DNA reads TGTGCCAGCAGTCGAATCGGACAGGGGAGCACCGGGGAGCTGTTTTTT. This sequence encodes CASSRIGQGSTGELFF.